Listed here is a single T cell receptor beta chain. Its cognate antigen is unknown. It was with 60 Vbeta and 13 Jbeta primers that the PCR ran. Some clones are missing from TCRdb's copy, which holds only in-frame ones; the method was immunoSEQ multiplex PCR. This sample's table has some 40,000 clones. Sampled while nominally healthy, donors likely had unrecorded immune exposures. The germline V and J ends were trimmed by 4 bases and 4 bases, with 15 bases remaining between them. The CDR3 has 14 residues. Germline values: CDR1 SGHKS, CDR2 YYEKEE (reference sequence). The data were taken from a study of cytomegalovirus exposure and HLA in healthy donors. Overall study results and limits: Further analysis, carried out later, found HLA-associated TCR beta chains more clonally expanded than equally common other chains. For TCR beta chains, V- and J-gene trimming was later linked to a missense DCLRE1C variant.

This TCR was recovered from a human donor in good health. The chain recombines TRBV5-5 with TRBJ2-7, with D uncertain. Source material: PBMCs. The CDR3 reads CASSQRGGEYEQYF. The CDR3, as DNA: TGTGCCAGCAGCCAGCGCGGCGGAGAATACGAGCAGTACTTC.